This T cell receptor (beta chain) was recovered during a study of T-cell reconstitution after alpha-beta-depleted transplantation in children. Notes on the study in general: A year had passed since transplant, and T-cell counts and diversity by then came mostly from newly produced T cells. Reportedly, only several hundred clones from non-depleted graft cells drove alpha-beta T-cell counts at about two months.

The V gene lost 5 bases and the J gene lost 1 base, with 8 bases spanning the gap. The CDR3 totals 13 residues. Preparing the TCRbeta library involved the use of unique molecular identifiers. TCRdb called the PCR reads again in MiXCR, with one record for every CDR3 protein. Here the sample spans about 470,000 distinct CDR3 sequences, around two fifths being singletons. This clonotype was recorded at least ten times. The target antigen is unknown. The chain joins TRBV12-3 or TRBV12-4 to TRBJ1-1; D is unresolved. This TCR derives from a girl aged 2 to 9 with aplastic anemia, due to receive a stem cell transplant. The sample in question was PBMCs, obtained before TCRalphabeta/CD19-depleted stem cell transplant. The CDR3 sequence is CASSLQANTEAFF. For the CDR3, the DNA is TGTGCCAGCAGTCTCCAGGCGAACACTGAAGCTTTCTTT.